This TCR beta chain was sequenced for a study of shared clonotypes between healthy human individuals. Broader study findings: Shared clonotypes across all four donors exceeded non-shared ones in generation probability.

Positive CCR7 selection of CD45RO-negative cells yielded the naive CD8 cells, and terminally differentiated effector memory CD45RA+ cells were excluded. Germline CDR1 reads SGHTA; CDR2 reads FQGNSA. The CDR3 is 19 amino acids. After removal of 5 bases from V and 3 bases from J, the junction contained 11 bases not matched to a gene. This was a deep-level run. Produced via immunoSEQ multiplex PCR; TCRdb's table is partial and in-frame only. This table has over 2,000,000 clones, roughly 95% appearing once. As regards this clone: What it binds is not known.

The material sequenced was naive CD8+ T cells from PBMCs. The TCR originated in a man aged 18 to 35 in good health. Some clones in this sample may be carry-over from other donors' samples. V usage is TRBV7-2 and J usage is TRBJ2-6, with 12 bases identical to TRBD1. DNA for the CDR3: TGTGCCAGCAGCCCGATTCCGGGACAGGGGGCTTTTGGGGCCAACGTCCTGACTTTC. Its protein product is CASSPIPGQGAFGANVLTF.